The rows below give T cell receptor beta chains drawn from one sample of a study of T cell responses to AZD1222 COVID-19 vaccine. Produced via immunoSEQ multiplex PCR; TCRdb's table is partial and in-frame only. The repertoire holds about 50,000 clones, with 80% as singletons. This specimen was peripheral blood, taken 28 days after the second AZD1222 dose. All receptors come from an adult who received the AZD1222 COVID-19 vaccine. Each CDR3 is given without its conserved first and last residue. Clone size is given for some rows only: seen once, a few or many times, or a class if the clone is expanded.

V	J	size	CDR3
TRBV19	TRBJ1-5	NA	ASSRPWGKDVQPQH
TRBV3-1/TRBV3-2	TRBJ2-3	NA	ASSQVRSGTDTQY
TRBV6-1	TRBJ1-6	NA	ASSEGDRDNSPLH
TRBV7-9	TRBJ2-7	NA	ASTDTTGSYEQY
TRBV15	TRBJ2-5	NA	ATSGSGGFLETQY
TRBV5-1	TRBJ2-1	once	ASSLGPGEVEQF
TRBV29-1	TRBJ2-7	NA	SGQQGLSAEQY
TRBV19	TRBJ1-1	NA	ASSIGNTEAF
TRBV2	TRBJ2-7	NA	ASSSRTSGSLYEQY
TRBV6-5	TRBJ2-7	NA	ASSYLGYRY
TRBV10-2	TRBJ1-2	NA	ASSGTLNYGYT
TRBV23-1	TRBJ1-1	NA	ASSRHDGGLAEAF
TRBV5-4	TRBJ2-1	NA	ASSSTGGYNEQF
TRBV29-1	TRBJ1-4	NA	SVEEGSEKLF
TRBV20-1	TRBJ2-7	NA	SARDNPSGY
TRBV19	TRBJ1-2	NA	ASNEGGDGYT
TRBV9	TRBJ2-1	NA	ASSGGTGSINEQF
TRBV28	TRBJ2-7	NA	ASSPPAGTGYEQY
TRBV28	TRBJ2-2	NA	ASSRTGELF
TRBV6-5	TRBJ1-1	NA	ASSLQGRTEAF
TRBV3-1/TRBV3-2	TRBJ2-6	NA	ASSQLPGANVLT
TRBV30	TRBJ2-5	once	AWSCFMKDQETQY
TRBV5-1	TRBJ2-2	NA	ASTTSDRAWGTGELF
TRBV6-5	TRBJ2-2	NA	ASTKQGTVSGELF
TRBV28	TRBJ1-1	NA	ASSLGEFTEAF
TRBV6-5	TRBJ1-4	NA	ASSYSRGWQNEKLF
TRBV5-4	TRBJ1-6	NA	ASSLGQSNSPLH
TRBV20-1	TRBJ1-5	NA	SASRADYSNQPQH